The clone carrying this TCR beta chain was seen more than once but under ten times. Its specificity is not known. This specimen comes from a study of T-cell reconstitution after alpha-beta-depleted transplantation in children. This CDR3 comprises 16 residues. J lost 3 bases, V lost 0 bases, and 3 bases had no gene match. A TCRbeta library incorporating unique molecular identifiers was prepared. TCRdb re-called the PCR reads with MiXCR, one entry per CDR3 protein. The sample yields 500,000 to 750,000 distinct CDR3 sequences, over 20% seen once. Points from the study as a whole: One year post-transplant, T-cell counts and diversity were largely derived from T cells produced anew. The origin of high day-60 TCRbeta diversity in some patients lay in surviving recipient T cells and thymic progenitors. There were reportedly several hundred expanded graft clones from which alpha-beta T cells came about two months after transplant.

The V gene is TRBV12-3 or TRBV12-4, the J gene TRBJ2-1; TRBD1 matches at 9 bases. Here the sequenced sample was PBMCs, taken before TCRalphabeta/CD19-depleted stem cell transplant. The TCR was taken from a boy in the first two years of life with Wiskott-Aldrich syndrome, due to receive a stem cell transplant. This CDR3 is CASSLATTGGYNEQFF. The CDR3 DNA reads TGTGCCAGCAGTTTAGCCACGACAGGGGGCTACAATGAGCAGTTCTTC.